Following are 16 T cell receptor beta chains from one sample sequenced in a study of blood T cell repertoires in COVID-19. The method was immunoSEQ multiplex PCR; TCRdb's version includes in-frame clones alone and lacks a portion of them. The profile shows more than 250,000 clones, roughly 80% of them singletons. The sequenced sample consisted of peripheral blood. The receptors stem from a man between 60 and 75 years old who had recovered from COVID-19.

The V gene is TRBV29-1, the J gene TRBJ2-7; perhaps TRBD1 as D (6 bases). V shed 6 bases and J shed 6 bases, with 18 bases lying between them. The CDR3 extends over 13 amino acids. Germline V gene sequence: CDR1 SQVTM, CDR2 ANQGSEA. The CDR3 nucleotides are TGCAGCGTACAGGGATACGCCAGGGGCGAGCAGTACTTC. This codes for CSVQGYARGEQYF.

The chain has TRBV28 and TRBJ1-5, with D maybe TRBD1 (5 bases). CDR1 MDHEN and CDR2 SYDVKM come from the germline V gene. The CDR3 loop spans 12 amino acids. Trimming stripped 7 bases from V and 8 bases from J, with 12 bases between. Written as DNA, the CDR3 is TGTGCCAGCAAGTCCCAGGGTGAGCCCCAGCATTTT. It is translated as CASKSQGEPQHF.

The gene calls are TRBV13 and TRBJ1-2; D gene unclear. The V end was cut by 5 bases, the J end by 4 bases, with 14 bases between. In germline, CDR1 is PRHDT, CDR2 FYEKMQ (reference sequence). This CDR3 has 14 residues. The CDR3 DNA reads TGTGCCAGCAGCCAGACTCCGCCGGGCTATGGCTACACCTTC. Its protein is CASSQTPPGYGYTF.

The genes are TRBV7-9 and TRBJ2-5; TRBD1 matches 9 bases. The germline gives CDR1 SEHNR, CDR2 FQNEAQ (reference sequence). This CDR3 is 14 amino acids long. With 5 bases clipped from V and 6 bases from J, the junction kept 7 bases outside the gene matches. This CDR3 reads CASSQTGGNKTQYF. The CDR3, as DNA: TGTGCCAGCAGCCAAACAGGGGGCAACAAGACCCAGTACTTC.

The chain couples TRBV5-7 to TRBJ2-7; possible D gene TRBD2, 5 bases. TRBV5-7 is an open reading frame whose function is uncertain. The CDR3 has 11 residues. Trimming took 0 bases from V and 9 from J, leaving 7 bases between them. CDR3 DNA sequence: TGTGCCAGCAGCTTGGGTCGGGGGCAGTACTTC. It yields the protein CASSLGRGQYF.

This clone was counted once. The chain joins TRBV7-9 to TRBJ2-7, with D possibly TRBD1 on 6 matching bases. The germline V gene encodes CDR1 SEHNR and CDR2 FQNEAQ (reference sequence). The germline V and J ends were trimmed by 5 bases and 3 bases, with 11 bases remaining between them. The CDR3 extends over 13 amino acids. CDR3 residues: CASSPPQGYEQYF. CDR3 DNA sequence: TGTGCCAGCAGCCCCCCACAGGGCTACGAGCAGTACTTC.

This clone has just one count. The chain links TRBV6-1 to TRBJ2-4, with D possibly being TRBD1 (5 bases). The germline CDR1 and CDR2 sequences are MNHNS and SASEGT. Trimming cost V 3 bases and J 1 base, with 7 bases left between them. This CDR3 comprises 14 residues. CDR3 sequence reads: CASSEKGAKNIQYF. CDR3 in DNA: TGTGCCAGCAGTGAGAAGGGGGCCAAAAACATTCAGTACTTC.

This clone was recorded once. The V gene is TRBV3-1 (or the pseudogene TRBV3-2), the J gene TRBJ2-7, with TRBD2 matching 15 bases. The ends lost 5 bases at V and 7 bases at J; junction bases unmatched: 3. CDR3 length: 14 amino acids. Germline values: CDR1 LGHDT, CDR2 YNNKEL (reference sequence). This CDR3 is CASSTGLAGGEQYF. As DNA, the CDR3 is TGTGCCAGCAGCACGGGACTAGCGGGAGGTGAGCAGTACTTC.

This chain links TRBV2 with TRBJ1-5, with 12 bases lining up with TRBD1. The ends lost 6 bases at V and 6 bases at J; junction bases unmatched: 18. CDR1 and CDR2 (germline): SNHLY, FYNNEI. The CDR3 is made up of 19 amino acids. In DNA, the CDR3 is TGTGCCAGCAGCAAAAGAGCCGTTTCCGGGACAGGGGGCTTTCAGCCCCAGCATTTT. This translates into CASSKRAVSGTGGFQPQHF.

The V gene is TRBV28, the J gene TRBJ2-1; 8 bases are a match to TRBD1. The germline V gene encodes CDR1 MDHEN and CDR2 SYDVKM. V gave up 6 bases and J gave up 5 bases; unmatched junction bases: 9. This CDR3 contains 15 residues. CDR3 DNA: TGTGCCAGCAGCTTGACAGGGGTCAGGAACAATGAGCAGTTCTTC. It translates to CASSLTGVRNNEQFF.

This rearrangement joins TRBV10-2 to TRBJ1-6; 9 bases fit TRBD1. Trimming removed 2 bases from V and 9 bases from J; junction bases left unmatched: 8. Germline CDR1 is WSHSY and CDR2 is SAAADI. The CDR3 runs to 16 residues. CDR3 region: CASSEPGQGGGSPLHF. In nucleotides, the CDR3 is TGCGCCAGCAGTGAGCCGGGACAGGGTGGGGGTTCACCCCTCCACTTT.

V is TRBV2 and J is TRBJ2-3; D is uncertain. V was clipped by 5 bases and J by 2 bases, with 11 bases between them. The CDR3 runs to 14 residues. Germline V gene lookup returns CDR1 SNHLY and CDR2 FYNNEI. The CDR3: CASSYQINTDTQYF. The CDR3 DNA follows: TGTGCCAGCAGTTATCAGATAAACACAGATACGCAGTATTTT.

The rearrangement uses TRBV3-1 (or the pseudogene TRBV3-2) and TRBJ1-5; 11 bases line up with TRBD1. J was trimmed by 6 bases and V by 0 bases; bases with no gene match: 7. Germline CDR1 is LGHDT and CDR2 is YNNKEL (reference sequence). This CDR3 is 17 amino acids long. The CDR3 sequence: CASSQEGKGQGVQPQHF. The DNA of the CDR3 is TGTGCCAGCAGCCAAGAGGGAAAGGGACAGGGGGTTCAGCCCCAGCATTTT.

V usage is TRBV4-1 and J usage is TRBJ2-1; D perhaps matches TRBD1 (5 bases). This CDR3 contains 14 residues. With 1 base removed from V and 7 bases from J, the gap between germline ends came to 11 bases. Germline V lookup: CDR1 MGHRA, CDR2 YSYEKL. The CDR3 DNA reads as TGCGCCAGCAGCCAAGTGTCAGGGCGGAATGAGCAGTTCTTC. This sequence encodes CASSQVSGRNEQFF.

This clone was observed once. The CDR3 loop reads CATSRGKGGRFQPQHF. The CDR3, as DNA: TGTGCCACCAGCAGAGGGAAAGGGGGTAGGTTTCAGCCCCAGCATTTT. The chain uses TRBV15 and TRBJ1-5; TRBD1 might be the D (6 bases). Germline CDR1 LNHNV, CDR2 YYDKDF (reference sequence). V dropped 1 base and J dropped 6 bases, with 16 bases sitting between them. This CDR3 has 16 amino acids. The entire variable domain, with the rest obtained from reference TRBV15 and TRBJ1-5, is as follows: DAMVIQNPRYQVTQFGKPVTLSCSQTLNHNVMYWYQQKSSQAPKLLFHYYDKDFNNEADTPDNFQSRRPNTSFCFLDIRSPGLGDTAMYLCATSRGKGGRFQPQHFGDGTRLSIL.

The chain uses TRBV6-4 and TRBJ1-2; 8 nucleotides line up with TRBD1. This CDR3 contains 15 residues. From germline, CDR1 is MRHNA and CDR2 SNTAGT. Unmatched junction bases numbered 9, after V lost 5 bases and J lost 4 bases. For the CDR3, the DNA is TGTGCCAGCAGTCAAGAGACAGGGGCCAGCTATGGCTACACCTTC. This encodes CASSQETGASYGYTF.